This record looks at one T cell receptor (beta chain) sequence and its context. This entry comes from a study of T-cell reconstitution after alpha-beta-depleted transplantation in children. In germline, CDR1 is MNHEY, CDR2 SMNVEV (reference sequence). The V and J ends lost 4 bases and 2 bases, in that order; junction bases with no gene match: 4. The CDR3 runs 15 residues. Unique molecular identifiers were built into the TCRbeta library. TCRdb re-derived calls from the PCR reads in MiXCR, one entry per CDR3 protein. The table lists 450,000 to 600,000 distinct CDR3 sequences, about a sixth of them singletons.

V usage is TRBV27 and J usage is TRBJ2-2, with 7 bases matching TRBD1. The sequence was obtained from a human donor who donated a stem cell graft to a child with acute lymphoblastic leukemia. This specimen consisted of PBMCs from the stem cell graft donor, obtained from the stem cell graft. Written as DNA, the CDR3 is TGTGCCAGCAGTTCCGGACAGGCAAACACCGGGGAGCTGTTTTTT. Translation gives CASSSGQANTGELFF.